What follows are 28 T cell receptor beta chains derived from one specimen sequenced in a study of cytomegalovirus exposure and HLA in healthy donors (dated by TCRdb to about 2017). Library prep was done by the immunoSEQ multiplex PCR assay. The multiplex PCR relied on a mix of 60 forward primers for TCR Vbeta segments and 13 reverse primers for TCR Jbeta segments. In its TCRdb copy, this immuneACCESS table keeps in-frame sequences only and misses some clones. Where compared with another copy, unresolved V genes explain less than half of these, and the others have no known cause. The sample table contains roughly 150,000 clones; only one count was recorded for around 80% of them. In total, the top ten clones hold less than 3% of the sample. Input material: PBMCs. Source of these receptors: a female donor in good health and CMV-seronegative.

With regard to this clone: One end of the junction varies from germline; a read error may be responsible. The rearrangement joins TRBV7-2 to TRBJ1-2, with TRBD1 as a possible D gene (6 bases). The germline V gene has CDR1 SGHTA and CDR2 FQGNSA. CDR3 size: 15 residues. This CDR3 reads CASSFSSTGGYGHTF. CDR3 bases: TGTGCCAGCAGCTTCTCTTCGACAGGTGGCTATGGCCACACCTTC.

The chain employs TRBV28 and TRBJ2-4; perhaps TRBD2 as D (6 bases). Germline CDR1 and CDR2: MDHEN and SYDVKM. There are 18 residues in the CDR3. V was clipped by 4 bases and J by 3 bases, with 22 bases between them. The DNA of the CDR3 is TGTGCCAGCAGTTACCTTCCTTCTGGGCGGGACGGCAAAAACATTCAGTACTTC. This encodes CASSYLPSGRDGKNIQYF.

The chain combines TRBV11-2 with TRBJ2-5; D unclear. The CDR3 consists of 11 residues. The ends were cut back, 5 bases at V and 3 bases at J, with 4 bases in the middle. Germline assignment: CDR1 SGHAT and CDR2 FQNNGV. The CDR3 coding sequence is TGTGCCAGCAGCCTAAAAGAGACCCAGTACTTC. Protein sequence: CASSLKETQYF.

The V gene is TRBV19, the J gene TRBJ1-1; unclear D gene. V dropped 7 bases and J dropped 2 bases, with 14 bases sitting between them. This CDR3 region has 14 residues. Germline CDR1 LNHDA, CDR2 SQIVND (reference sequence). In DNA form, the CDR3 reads TGTGCCAGTATCCCAAGGGAGGGAAACACTGAAGCTTTCTTT. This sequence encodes CASIPREGNTEAFF.

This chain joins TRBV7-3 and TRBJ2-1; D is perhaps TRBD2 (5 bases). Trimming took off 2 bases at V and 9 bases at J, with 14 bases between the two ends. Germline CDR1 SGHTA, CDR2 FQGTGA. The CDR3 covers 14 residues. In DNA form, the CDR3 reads TGTGCCAGCAGCTTAGACCCCCCCCGGGGTGAGCAGTTCTTC. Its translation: CASSLDPPRGEQFF.

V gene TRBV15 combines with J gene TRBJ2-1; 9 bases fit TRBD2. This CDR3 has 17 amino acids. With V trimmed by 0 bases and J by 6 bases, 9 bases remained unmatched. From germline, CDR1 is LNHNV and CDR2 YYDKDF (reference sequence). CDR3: CATSRDGGAGGPNEQFF. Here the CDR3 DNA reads TGTGCCACCAGCAGAGATGGAGGAGCGGGGGGTCCCAATGAGCAGTTCTTC.

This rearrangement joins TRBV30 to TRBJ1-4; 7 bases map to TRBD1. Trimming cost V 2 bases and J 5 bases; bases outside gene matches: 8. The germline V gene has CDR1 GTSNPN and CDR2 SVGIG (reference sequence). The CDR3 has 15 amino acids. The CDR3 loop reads CAWSKPGTENEKLFF. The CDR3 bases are TGTGCCTGGAGTAAACCGGGGACAGAGAATGAAAAACTGTTTTTT.

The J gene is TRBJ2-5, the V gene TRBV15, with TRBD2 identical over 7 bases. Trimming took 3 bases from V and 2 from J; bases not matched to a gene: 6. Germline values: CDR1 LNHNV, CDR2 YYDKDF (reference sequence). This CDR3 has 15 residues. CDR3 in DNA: TGTGCCACCAGCAGGGAACTAGCGACTCAAGAGACCCAGTACTTC. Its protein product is CATSRELATQETQYF.

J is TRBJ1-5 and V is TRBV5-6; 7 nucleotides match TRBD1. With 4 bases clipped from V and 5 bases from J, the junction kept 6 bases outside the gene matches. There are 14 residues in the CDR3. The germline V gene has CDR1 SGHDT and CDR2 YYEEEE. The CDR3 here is CASSAGTVDQPQHF. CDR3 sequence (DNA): TGTGCCAGCAGCGCAGGGACAGTTGATCAGCCCCAGCATTTT.

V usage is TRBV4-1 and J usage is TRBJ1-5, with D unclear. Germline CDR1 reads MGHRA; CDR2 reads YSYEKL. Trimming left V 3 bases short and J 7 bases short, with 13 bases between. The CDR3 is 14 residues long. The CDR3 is CASSHEGREQPQHF. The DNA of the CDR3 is TGCGCCAGCAGCCACGAGGGAAGGGAGCAGCCCCAGCATTTT.

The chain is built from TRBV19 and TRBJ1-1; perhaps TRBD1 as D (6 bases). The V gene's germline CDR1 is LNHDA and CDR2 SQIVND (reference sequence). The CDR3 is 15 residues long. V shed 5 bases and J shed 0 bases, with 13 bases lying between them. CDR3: CASSSQTGMNTEAFF. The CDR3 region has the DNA TGTGCCAGTAGTTCGCAAACAGGGATGAACACTGAAGCTTTCTTT.

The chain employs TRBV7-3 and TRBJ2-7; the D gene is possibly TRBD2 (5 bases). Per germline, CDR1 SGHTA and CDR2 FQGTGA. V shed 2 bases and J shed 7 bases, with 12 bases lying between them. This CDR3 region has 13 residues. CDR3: CASSLAGPGEQYF. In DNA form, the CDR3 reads TGTGCCAGCAGCTTAGCGGGTCCGGGAGAGCAGTACTTC.

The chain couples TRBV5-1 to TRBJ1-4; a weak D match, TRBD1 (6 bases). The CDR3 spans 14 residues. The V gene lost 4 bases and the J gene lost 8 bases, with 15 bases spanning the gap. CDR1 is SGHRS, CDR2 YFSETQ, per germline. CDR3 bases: TGCGCCAGCAGCCTTGGAGTAGGGACAGAAAAACTGTTTTTT. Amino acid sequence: CASSLGVGTEKLFF.

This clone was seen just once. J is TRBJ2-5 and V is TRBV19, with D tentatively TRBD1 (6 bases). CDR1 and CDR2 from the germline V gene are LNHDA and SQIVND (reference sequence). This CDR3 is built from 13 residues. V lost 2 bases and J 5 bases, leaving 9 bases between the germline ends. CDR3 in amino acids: CASSIRDTETQYF. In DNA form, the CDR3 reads TGTGCCAGTAGTATACGGGACACGGAGACCCAGTACTTC.

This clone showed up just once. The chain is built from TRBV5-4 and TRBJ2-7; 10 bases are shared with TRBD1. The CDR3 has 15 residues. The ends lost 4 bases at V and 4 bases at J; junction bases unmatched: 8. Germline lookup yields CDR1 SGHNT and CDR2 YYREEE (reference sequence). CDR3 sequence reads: CASSRGQGTPYEQYF. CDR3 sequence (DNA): TGTGCCAGCAGCAGGGGACAGGGGACTCCATACGAGCAGTACTTC.

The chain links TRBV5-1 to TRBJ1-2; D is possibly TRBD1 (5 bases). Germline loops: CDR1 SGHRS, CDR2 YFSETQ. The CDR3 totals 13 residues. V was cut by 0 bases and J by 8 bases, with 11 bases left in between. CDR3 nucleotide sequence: TGCGCCAGCAGCTTGGTCCAGGGAAGCGGCTACACCTTC. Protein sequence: CASSLVQGSGYTF.

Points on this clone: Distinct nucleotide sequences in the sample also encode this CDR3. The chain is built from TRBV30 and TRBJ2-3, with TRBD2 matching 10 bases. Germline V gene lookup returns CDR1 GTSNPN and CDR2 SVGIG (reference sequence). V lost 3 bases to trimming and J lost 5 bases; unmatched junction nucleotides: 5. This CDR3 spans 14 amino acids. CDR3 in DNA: TGTGCCTGGAGGTTAGCGGGAGGCCGAGATACGCAGTATTTT. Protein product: CAWRLAGGRDTQYF.

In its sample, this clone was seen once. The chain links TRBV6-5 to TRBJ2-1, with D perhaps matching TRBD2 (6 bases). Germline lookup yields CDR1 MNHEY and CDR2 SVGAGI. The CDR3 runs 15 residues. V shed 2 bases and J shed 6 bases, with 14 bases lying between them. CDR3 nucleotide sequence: TGTGCCAGCAGTTACAAGGGGACTCTACTCAATGAGCAGTTCTTC. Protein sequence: CASSYKGTLLNEQFF.

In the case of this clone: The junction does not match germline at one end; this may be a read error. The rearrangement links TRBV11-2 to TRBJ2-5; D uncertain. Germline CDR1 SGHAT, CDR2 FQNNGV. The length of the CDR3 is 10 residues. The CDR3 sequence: CASSLETQYF. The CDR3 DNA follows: TGTGCCAGCAGCCTAGAGACCCAGTACTTC.

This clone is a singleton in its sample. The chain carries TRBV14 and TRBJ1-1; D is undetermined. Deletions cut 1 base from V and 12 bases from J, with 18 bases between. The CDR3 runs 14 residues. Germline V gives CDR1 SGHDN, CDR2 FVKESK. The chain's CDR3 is CASSQARDIMQTFF. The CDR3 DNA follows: TGTGCCAGCAGCCAAGCCCGTGACATCATGCAAACTTTCTTT.

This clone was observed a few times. CDR3: CASSLGTGSNEKLFF. The CDR3 bases are TGTGCCAGCAGCTTGGGGACAGGGAGCAATGAAAAACTGTTTTTT. The chain is built from TRBV5-6 and TRBJ1-4, with TRBD1 matching 8 bases. Germline trimming cut 0 bases from V and 5 bases from J; bases unmatched to any gene: 3. Germline V gives CDR1 SGHDT, CDR2 YYEEEE. The CDR3 has 15 residues.

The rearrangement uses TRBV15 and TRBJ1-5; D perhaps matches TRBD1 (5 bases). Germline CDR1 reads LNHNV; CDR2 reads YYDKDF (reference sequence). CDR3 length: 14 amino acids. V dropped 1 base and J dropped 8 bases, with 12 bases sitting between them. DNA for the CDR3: TGTGCCACCAGCAGAGGGGGGGAGATAAAGCCCCAGCATTTT. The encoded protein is CATSRGGEIKPQHF.

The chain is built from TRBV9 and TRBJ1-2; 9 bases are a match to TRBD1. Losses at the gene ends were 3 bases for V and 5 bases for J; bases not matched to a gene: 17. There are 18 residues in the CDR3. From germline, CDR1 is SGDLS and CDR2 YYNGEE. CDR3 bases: TGTGCCAGCAGCGCCTCAGCCGGGACAGGGAAGGGCCCTTATGGCTACACCTTC. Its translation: CASSASAGTGKGPYGYTF.

CDR3 in DNA: TGCGCCAGCAGTCCCAATCGGGACACCCCCTACGAGCAGTACTTC. As protein: CASSPNRDTPYEQYF. The chain uses TRBV5-1 and TRBJ2-7, with D possibly being TRBD1 (6 bases). This CDR3 is 15 amino acids long. V lost 5 bases and J lost 2, with 17 bases in between. The V gene's germline CDR1 is SGHRS and CDR2 YFSETQ.

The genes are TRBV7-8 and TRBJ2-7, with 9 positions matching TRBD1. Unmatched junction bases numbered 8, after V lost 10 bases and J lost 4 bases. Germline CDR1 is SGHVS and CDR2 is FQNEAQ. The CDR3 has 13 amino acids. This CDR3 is CATSRDREYEQYF. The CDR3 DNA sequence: TGTGCCACCTCTCGGGACAGGGAGTACGAGCAGTACTTC.

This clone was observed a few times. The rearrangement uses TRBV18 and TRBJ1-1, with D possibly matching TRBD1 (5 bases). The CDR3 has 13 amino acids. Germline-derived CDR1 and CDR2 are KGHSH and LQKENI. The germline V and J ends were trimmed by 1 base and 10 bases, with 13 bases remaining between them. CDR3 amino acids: CASSPRRGGGAFF. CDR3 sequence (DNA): TGTGCCAGCTCACCACGTAGGGGAGGAGGAGCTTTCTTT. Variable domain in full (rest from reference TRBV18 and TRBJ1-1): NAGVMQNPRHLVRRRGQEARLRCSPMKGHSHVYWYRQLPEEGLKFMVYLQKENIIDESGMPKERFSAEFPKEGPSILRIQQVVRGDSAAYFCASSPRRGGGAFFGQGTRLTVV.

CDR3 DNA: TGTGCCAGCACCCTGACAGGGGGCGGCACTGAAGCTTTCTTT. Protein product: CASTLTGGGTEAFF. The genes are TRBV6-1 and TRBJ1-1; 10 bases are shared with TRBD1. The length of the CDR3 is 14 residues. V was clipped by 7 bases and J by 4 bases; unmatched bases: 6. CDR1 MNHNS and CDR2 SASEGT come from the germline V gene.

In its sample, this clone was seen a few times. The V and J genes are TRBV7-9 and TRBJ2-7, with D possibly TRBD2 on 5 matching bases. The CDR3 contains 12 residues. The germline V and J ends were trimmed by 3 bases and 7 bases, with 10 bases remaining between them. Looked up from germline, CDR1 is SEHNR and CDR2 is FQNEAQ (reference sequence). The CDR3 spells CASSFRPGEQYF. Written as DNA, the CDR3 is TGTGCCAGCAGCTTCAGACCGGGAGAGCAGTACTTC.